This is a list of T cell receptor beta chains from one sample in a study of identical twins. MiXCR was run by TCRdb on the 5' RACE reads, yielding one entry per CDR3 protein. Of 550,000 to 700,000 distinct CDR3 sequences in the sample, over 20% were seen once. The same specimen was also included in a second study, on T cells expressing NK-cell markers.

The sample comprised PBMCs. These receptors were taken from a woman under 30 in good health. Each CDR3 is given with its conserved first and last residue. D genes are given only for firm matches. Rows may omit the clone size; those that give it use once, few, many or a size class.

j_call: TRBJ2-5
v_call: TRBV10-2
clone_size: .
d_call: TRBD2
cdr3_aa: CASSEFPAGGPGETQYF
cdr3_nt: TGCGCCAGCAGTGAGTTCCCAGCGGGAGGGCCGGGCGAGACCCAGTACTTC

j_call: TRBJ2-5
v_call: TRBV12-3/TRBV12-4
clone_size: few
d_call: TRBD2
cdr3_aa: CASSSGSGSAETQYF
cdr3_nt: TGTGCCAGCAGTTCGGGTAGCGGGAGTGCAGAGACCCAGTACTTC

j_call: TRBJ2-7
v_call: TRBV7-9
clone_size: .
d_call: .
cdr3_aa: CASVPVTRYEQYF
cdr3_nt: TGTGCCAGCGTCCCGGTCACAAGGTACGAGCAGTACTTC

j_call: TRBJ2-1
v_call: TRBV12-3/TRBV12-4
clone_size: .
d_call: TRBD2
cdr3_aa: CASSLQSTSFNEQFF
cdr3_nt: TGTGCCAGCAGTTTACAGTCGACTAGCTTCAATGAGCAGTTCTTC

j_call: TRBJ2-5
v_call: TRBV7-9
clone_size: .
d_call: .
cdr3_aa: CASSFFMAGGAETQYF
cdr3_nt: TGTGCCAGCAGCTTCTTTATGGCAGGTGGTGCGGAGACCCAGTACTTC

j_call: TRBJ2-7
v_call: TRBV6-5
clone_size: few
d_call: .
cdr3_aa: CASHLGDEQYF
cdr3_nt: TGTGCCAGCCATCTAGGGGACGAGCAGTACTTC

j_call: TRBJ1-1
v_call: TRBV20-1
clone_size: few
d_call: TRBD1
cdr3_aa: CSPRQGNTEAFF
cdr3_nt: TGCAGTCCCCGACAGGGGAACACTGAAGCTTTCTTT

j_call: TRBJ2-7
v_call: TRBV6-1
clone_size: .
d_call: .
cdr3_aa: CASSEDWTSRSHNEQYF
cdr3_nt: TGTGCCAGCAGTGAAGACTGGACGTCCCGATCTCATAACGAGCAGTACTTC

j_call: TRBJ2-2
v_call: TRBV20-1
clone_size: few
d_call: .
cdr3_aa: CSARDTTNTGELFF
cdr3_nt: TGCAGTGCTCGGGACACAACGAACACCGGGGAGCTGTTTTTT

j_call: TRBJ2-1
v_call: TRBV29-1
clone_size: few
d_call: TRBD2
cdr3_aa: CSAWGVAGEVQWEQFF
cdr3_nt: TGCAGCGCCTGGGGGGTAGCGGGAGAGGTCCAATGGGAGCAGTTCTTC

j_call: TRBJ2-1
v_call: TRBV9
clone_size: .
d_call: .
cdr3_aa: CASSGEPSSYNEQFF
cdr3_nt: TGTGCCAGCAGCGGGGAGCCCAGCTCCTACAATGAGCAGTTCTTC

j_call: TRBJ2-5
v_call: TRBV25-1
clone_size: .
d_call: .
cdr3_aa: CASSEYRSGSETQYF
cdr3_nt: TGTGCCAGCAGTGAATACCGGAGCGGTTCGGAGACCCAGTACTTC

j_call: TRBJ1-6
v_call: TRBV20-1
clone_size: few
d_call: .
cdr3_aa: CSASTAPNSPLHF
cdr3_nt: TGCAGTGCTTCGACAGCACCTAATTCACCCCTCCACTTT

j_call: TRBJ2-3
v_call: TRBV7-9
clone_size: .
d_call: .
cdr3_aa: CASSLGPAEGGGDTQYF
cdr3_nt: TGTGCCAGCAGCTTAGGTCCGGCGGAGGGAGGAGGAGATACGCAGTATTTT

j_call: TRBJ2-3
v_call: TRBV5-6
clone_size: .
d_call: TRBD2
cdr3_aa: CASSLSGLAGGRGRTDTQYF
cdr3_nt: TGTGCCAGCAGCCTTTCTGGACTAGCGGGAGGCCGTGGTCGCACAGATACGCAGTATTTT

j_call: TRBJ2-1
v_call: TRBV4-3
clone_size: many
d_call: TRBD1
cdr3_aa: CASRPDRVFPNEQFF
cdr3_nt: TGCGCCAGCAGACCAGACAGGGTCTTCCCAAATGAGCAGTTCTTC

j_call: TRBJ2-3
v_call: TRBV19
clone_size: few
d_call: .
cdr3_aa: CASTDARRGGLHPDTQYF
cdr3_nt: TGTGCCAGTACCGACGCGAGGAGGGGGGGCCTGCATCCAGATACGCAGTATTTT

j_call: TRBJ2-1
v_call: TRBV6-5
clone_size: .
d_call: TRBD1
cdr3_aa: CASSYETGTGSNEQFF
cdr3_nt: TGTGCCAGCAGTTACGAGACCGGGACAGGGAGCAATGAGCAGTTCTTC

j_call: TRBJ2-5
v_call: TRBV12-3/TRBV12-4
clone_size: .
d_call: .
cdr3_aa: CASRGQYQETQYF
cdr3_nt: TGTGCCAGCCGGGGCCAGTACCAAGAGACCCAGTACTTC

j_call: TRBJ1-1
v_call: TRBV5-1
clone_size: .
d_call: .
cdr3_aa: CASSYDPGSGEAFF
cdr3_nt: TGCGCCAGCAGCTACGACCCGGGCAGCGGCGAAGCTTTCTTT

j_call: TRBJ1-2
v_call: TRBV7-9
clone_size: few
d_call: TRBD1
cdr3_aa: CASSFQGDGYTF
cdr3_nt: TGTGCCAGCAGCTTCCAGGGGGATGGCTACACCTTC

j_call: TRBJ2-1
v_call: TRBV30
clone_size: .
d_call: .
cdr3_aa: CAWNFNNEQFF
cdr3_nt: TGTGCCTGGAATTTTAACAATGAGCAGTTCTTC

j_call: TRBJ1-6
v_call: TRBV5-1
clone_size: .
d_call: .
cdr3_aa: CASSLDRINSPLHF
cdr3_nt: TGCGCCAGCAGCCTCGACAGGATCAATTCACCCCTCCACTTT